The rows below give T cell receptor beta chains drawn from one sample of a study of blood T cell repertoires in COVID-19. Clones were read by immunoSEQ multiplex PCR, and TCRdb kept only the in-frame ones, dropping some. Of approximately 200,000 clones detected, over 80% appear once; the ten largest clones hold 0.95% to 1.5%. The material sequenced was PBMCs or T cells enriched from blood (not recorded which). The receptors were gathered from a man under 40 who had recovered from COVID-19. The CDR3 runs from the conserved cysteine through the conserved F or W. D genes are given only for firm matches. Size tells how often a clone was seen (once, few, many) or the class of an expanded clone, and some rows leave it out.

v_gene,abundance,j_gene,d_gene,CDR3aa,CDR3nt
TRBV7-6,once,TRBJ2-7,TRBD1,CASSLDRAGEQYF,TGTGCCAGCAGCTTGGACAGGGCCGGCGAGCAGTACTTC
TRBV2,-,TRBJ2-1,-,CASSPGPPTEFF,TGTGCCAGCAGCCCCGGTCCCCCTACAGAGTTCTTC
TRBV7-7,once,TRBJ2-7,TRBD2,CASSLTSDSSYEQYF,TGTGCTAGCAGCTTAACTAGCGACAGCTCCTACGAGCAGTACTTC
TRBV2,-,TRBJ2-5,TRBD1,CANGGQGKTQYF,TGTGCCAACGGGGGACAGGGGAAGACCCAGTACTTC
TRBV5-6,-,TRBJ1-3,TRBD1,CASSAGTASSGNTIYF,TGTGCCAGCAGCGCTGGGACAGCTAGCTCTGGAAACACCATATATTTT
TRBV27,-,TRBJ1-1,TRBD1,CASSGQGRTEAFF,TGTGCCAGCAGTGGACAGGGAAGGACTGAAGCTTTCTTT
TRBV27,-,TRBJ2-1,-,CASSSISGSNEQFF,TGTGCCAGCAGTTCGATCTCCGGGAGCAATGAGCAGTTCTTC
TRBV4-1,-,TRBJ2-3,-,CASSQERNRVGTDTQYF,TGCGCCAGCAGCCAAGAACGTAACAGGGTGGGCACAGATACGCAGTATTTT
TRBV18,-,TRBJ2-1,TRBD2,CASSRWTSGVYNEQFF,TGTGCCAGCTCACGCTGGACTAGCGGGGTTTATAATGAGCAGTTCTTC
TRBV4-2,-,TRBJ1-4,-,CASSQTVAGKGEKLFF,TGTGCCAGCAGCCAAACGGTAGCCGGAAAGGGGGAAAAACTGTTTTTT
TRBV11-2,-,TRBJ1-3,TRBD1,CASTGQGVGNTIYF,TGTGCCAGCACGGGACAGGGGGTTGGAAACACCATATATTTT
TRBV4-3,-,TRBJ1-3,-,CASSQDPGLGNTIYF,TGCGCCAGCAGCCAAGATCCAGGGCTTGGAAACACCATATATTTT
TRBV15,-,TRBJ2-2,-,CATTGTINTGELFF,TGTGCCACAACCGGGACAATAAACACCGGGGAGCTGTTTTTT
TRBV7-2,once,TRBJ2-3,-,CASSTLIPRTSHTDTQYF,TGTGCCAGCAGCACTCTCATCCCGCGCACGAGTCACACAGATACGCAGTATTTT
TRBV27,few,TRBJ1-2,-,CASSSQTGTYGYTF,TGTGCCAGCAGTTCCCAGACAGGCACCTATGGCTACACCTTC
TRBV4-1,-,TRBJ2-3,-,CASSHQKGQSTDTQYF,TGCGCCAGCAGCCACCAAAAGGGGCAAAGCACAGATACGCAGTATTTT
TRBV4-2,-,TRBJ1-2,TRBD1,CASSQDSRPWTGVSGYTF,TGTGCCAGCAGCCAAGATTCCAGGCCCTGGACAGGGGTGAGTGGCTACACCTTC
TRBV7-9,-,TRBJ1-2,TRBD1,CASSLRTGESILGGYTF,TGTGCCAGCAGCCTTAGGACAGGGGAATCCATATTAGGCGGCTACACCTTC
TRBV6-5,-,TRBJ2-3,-,CASRPPGQRTDTQYF,TGTGCCAGCAGGCCGCCGGGACAAAGGACAGATACGCAGTATTTT
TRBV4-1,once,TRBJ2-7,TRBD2,CASSQVVSSGIPYEQYF,TGCGCCAGCAGCCAAGTTGTGTCTAGCGGGATACCCTACGAGCAGTACTTC
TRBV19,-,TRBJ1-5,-,CASSIGDRYNQPQHF,TGTGCCAGTAGTATTGGTGACAGGTACAATCAGCCCCAGCATTTT
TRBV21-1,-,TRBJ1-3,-,CARAAPTESSGNTIYF,TGTGCCAGAGCCGCCCCGACAGAGAGCTCTGGAAACACCATATATTTT
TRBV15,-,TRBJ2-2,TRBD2,CATSGKRGGTGELFF,TGTGCCACCAGCGGCAAGCGGGGGGGCACCGGGGAGCTGTTTTTT
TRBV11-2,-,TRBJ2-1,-,CASSLGYSYNEQFF,TGTGCCAGCAGCTTAGGGTATAGCTACAATGAGCAGTTCTTC
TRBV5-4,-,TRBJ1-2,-,CASSLGVGRGNYGYTF,TGTGCCAGCAGCTTGGGTGTTGGCAGGGGAAACTATGGCTACACCTTC
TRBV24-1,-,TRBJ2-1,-,CATSDPERAYYNEQFF,TGTGCCACCAGTGACCCGGAGCGCGCTTACTACAATGAGCAGTTCTTC
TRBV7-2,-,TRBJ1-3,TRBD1,CASSLVSGQGSGNTIYF,TGTGCCAGCAGCTTAGTGTCGGGACAGGGTTCCGGAAACACCATATATTTT
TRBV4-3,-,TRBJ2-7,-,CASSQRENYEQYF,TGCGCCAGCAGCCAAAGGGAGAACTACGAGCAGTACTTC
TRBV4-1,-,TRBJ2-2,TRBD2,CASSRLAGVSGELFF,TGCGCCAGCAGTCGACTAGCGGGGGTGTCCGGGGAGCTGTTTTTT
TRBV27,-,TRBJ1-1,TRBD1,CASSLGQGSGAFF,TGTGCCAGCAGTTTGGGACAGGGGAGTGGGGCTTTCTTT
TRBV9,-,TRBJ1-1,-,CASSVADRGTEAFF,TGTGCCAGCAGCGTAGCCGACCGGGGCACTGAAGCTTTCTTT
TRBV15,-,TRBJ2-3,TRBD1,CATSGQGIDTQYF,TGTGCCACCAGCGGACAGGGAATAGATACGCAGTATTTT
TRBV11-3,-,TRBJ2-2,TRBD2,CASSLAGGATGELFF,TGTGCCAGCAGCTTAGCGGGGGGGGCCACCGGGGAGCTGTTTTTT